Listed here are 26 T cell receptor beta chains from one sample, sequenced in a study of long-term antiretroviral therapy in people with HIV. The assay used was immunoSEQ (version v3.0), run at survey level. Sequencing was performed with immunoSEQ multiplex PCR; in TCRdb, only in-frame clones are kept and a portion is missing. The sample lists approximately 15,000 clones; around 84% were seen once. Sequenced material: unsorted PBMCs, taken 0.1 years after starting antiretroviral therapy. The origin of the receptors is a man between 18 and 35 years old with HIV.

This clone was recorded once. This chain uses TRBV4-1 with TRBJ2-1; maybe TRBD2 (6 bases). V lost 3 bases, J lost 4 bases, and 19 bases lay in between. Germline V lookup: CDR1 MGHRA, CDR2 YSYEKL. The CDR3 spans 17 residues. The CDR3: CASSQGLRDSLYNEQFF. CDR3 coding DNA: TGCGCCAGCAGCCAGGGCCTGCGGGACTCATTATACAATGAGCAGTTCTTC.

This chain connects TRBV5-6 to TRBJ1-1; possibly TRBD1 for D (6 bases). With 7 bases removed from V and 3 bases from J, the gap between germline ends came to 19 bases. The CDR3 runs to 15 residues. Germline CDR1 and CDR2: SGHDT and YYEEEE. CDR3 DNA: TGTGCCAGCCTCCCAGGGCCTCACAGGGACACTGAAGCTTTCTTT. Its translation is CASLPGPHRDTEAFF.

V gene TRBV14 combines with J gene TRBJ2-7, with D uncertain. There are 13 residues in the CDR3. With 2 bases removed from V and 3 bases from J, the gap between germline ends came to 8 bases. Germline-derived CDR1 and CDR2 are SGHDN and FVKESK. DNA for the CDR3: TGTGCCAGCAGCCAACGGTTAAGCTACGAGCAGTACTTC. Protein: CASSQRLSYEQYF.

V gene TRBV4-3 combines with J gene TRBJ1-1; maybe TRBD1 (5 bases). Germline lookup yields CDR1 LGHNA and CDR2 YSLEER. Trimming took off 0 bases at V and 5 bases at J, with 22 bases between the two ends. The CDR3 is 18 residues long. CDR3 DNA: TGCGCCAGCAGCCAAGATGACGGAACAGGCCTCCGTAGAACTGAAGCTTTCTTT. It specifies CASSQDDGTGLRRTEAFF.

The rearrangement links TRBV5-1 to TRBJ2-1; TRBD2 matches 7 bases. V lost 4 bases, J lost 4 bases, and 11 bases stayed unmatched. CDR3 length equals 16 residues. Germline CDR1 is SGHRS and CDR2 is YFSETQ. DNA of the CDR3: TGCGCCAGCAGCCCCACTCCGGTGGGGGGGTACAATGAGCAGTTCTTC. Protein sequence: CASSPTPVGGYNEQFF.

The chain joins TRBV7-2 to TRBJ2-5; 9 bases match TRBD2. The CDR3 runs to 16 residues. Germline trimming cut 1 base from V and 5 bases from J; bases unmatched to any gene: 8. Germline CDR1 and CDR2: SGHTA and FQGNSA. CDR3 protein: CASSLVGSGGGETQYF. The CDR3 DNA follows: TGTGCCAGCAGCTTAGTCGGTAGCGGGGGCGGGGAGACCCAGTACTTC.

The V call is TRBV11-2, the J call TRBJ2-1; D is undetermined. CDR1 is SGHAT, CDR2 FQNNGV, per germline. The CDR3 has 13 residues. Trimming took 5 bases from V and 9 from J, leaving 14 bases between them. In DNA, the CDR3 is TGTGCCAGCAGCCTTCCTACCATGAGTGAGCAGTTCTTC. Translated, it gives CASSLPTMSEQFF.

The genes are TRBV5-1 and TRBJ2-3; D is undetermined. Germline CDR1 SGHRS, CDR2 YFSETQ. V lost 5 bases, J lost 1 base, and 17 bases lay in between. This CDR3 has 16 amino acids. DNA for the CDR3: TGCGCCAGCAGTCCCACCGGGCCTACGGGCACAGATACGCAGTATTTT. It is translated as CASSPTGPTGTDTQYF.

V gene TRBV5-8 combines with J gene TRBJ2-4, with D tentatively TRBD1 or TRBD2 (6 bases each). The CDR3 is 16 residues long. V was shortened by 5 bases and J by 0 bases, with 15 bases between the two germline ends. Germline CDR1 SGHTS, CDR2 YDEGEE. Here the CDR3 DNA reads TGTGCCAGCAGTAAGGGGGGCGATATAGCCAAAAACATTCAGTACTTC. It translates to CASSKGGDIAKNIQYF.

The CDR3 region is CASSLGVAGYEQYF. In nucleotides, the CDR3 is TGTGCCAGCAGCTTAGGGGTAGCGGGGTACGAGCAGTACTTC. The V and J genes are TRBV13 and TRBJ2-7, with TRBD2 matching over 8 bases. The germline V gene encodes CDR1 PRHDT and CDR2 FYEKMQ (reference sequence). The CDR3 has 14 amino acids. V was clipped by 0 bases and J by 4 bases; unmatched bases: 2.

This chain joins TRBV4-3 and TRBJ2-1, with a tentative D call TRBD2 (5 bases). The CDR3 runs 14 residues. Germline lookup yields CDR1 LGHNA and CDR2 YSLEER. V lost 4 bases and J lost 9, with 16 bases in between. CDR3 bases: TGCGCCAGCAGCCCCGACGGGGAATGGGGTGAGCAGTTCTTC. It encodes CASSPDGEWGEQFF.

The chain joins TRBV4-2 to TRBJ1-4; possibly TRBD1 for D (5 bases). Germline V CDR1 and CDR2: LGHNA, YNFKEQ. V was clipped by 0 bases and J by 0 bases, with 14 bases between them. The CDR3 sequence is 18 residues long. The CDR3 nucleotides are TGTGCCAGCAGCCAAGATTACAGGTCCACTGCAACTAATGAAAAACTGTTTTTT. Amino acid sequence: CASSQDYRSTATNEKLFF.

J is TRBJ2-2 and V is TRBV25-1; D gene uncertain. Germline V gene sequence: CDR1 MGHDK, CDR2 SYGVNS. The V and J ends lost 5 bases and 7 bases respectively, with 11 bases between them. This CDR3 contains 13 residues. CDR3 region: CASSRDGVGELFF. The CDR3 DNA reads as TGTGCCAGCAGTCGAGATGGGGTCGGGGAGCTGTTTTTT.

The chain recombines TRBV9 with TRBJ2-5; D is ambiguous. The V gene's germline CDR1 is SGDLS and CDR2 YYNGEE. V lost 0 bases and J lost 4, with 10 bases in between. CDR3 length: 14 residues. The CDR3 spells CASSVAIRGETQYF. The CDR3 region has the DNA TGTGCCAGCAGCGTAGCTATTAGAGGAGAGACCCAGTACTTC.

The chain is built from TRBV6-5 and TRBJ2-3; possible D gene TRBD1, 5 bases. Trimming cost V 5 bases and J 3 bases, with 9 bases left between them. The CDR3 extends over 13 amino acids. Germline loops: CDR1 MNHEY, CDR2 SVGAGI. DNA of the CDR3: TGTGCCAGCAGTCTTAAGGGGACAGATACGCAGTATTTT. Translated, it gives CASSLKGTDTQYF.

The gene calls are TRBV28 and TRBJ1-5; TRBD1 matches 8 bases. Germline V gene sequence: CDR1 MDHEN, CDR2 SYDVKM. The CDR3 extends over 15 amino acids. V lost 4 bases to trimming and J lost 1 base; unmatched junction nucleotides: 3. This chain's CDR3 is CASSWRQGSNQPQHF. CDR3 DNA sequence: TGTGCCAGCAGTTGGCGACAGGGGAGCAATCAGCCCCAGCATTTT.

V is TRBV7-8 and J is TRBJ2-7; a possible D gene is TRBD1 (5 bases). Trimming took 5 bases from V and 3 from J, leaving 11 bases between them. CDR3 length: 13 residues. Per germline, CDR1 SGHVS and CDR2 FQNEAQ. CDR3 sequence reads: CASSIPGFYEQYF. For the CDR3, the DNA is TGTGCCAGCAGCATCCCAGGGTTCTACGAGCAGTACTTC. Looking up the rest from reference TRBV7-8 and TRBJ2-7 gives the full variable domain: GAGVSQSPRYKVAKRGQDVALRCDPISGHVSLFWYQQALGQGPEFLTYFQNEAQLDKSGLPSDRFFAERPEGSVSTLKIQRTQQEDSAVYLCASSIPGFYEQYFGPGTRLTVT.

The chain recombines TRBV28 with TRBJ1-4; D possibly corresponds to TRBD1 (6 bases). The CDR3 is made up of 14 amino acids. Trimming cost V 3 bases and J 7 bases, with 12 bases left between them. Germline V gives CDR1 MDHEN, CDR2 SYDVKM. CDR3 amino acids: CASSFTGWGEKLFF. DNA for the CDR3: TGTGCCAGCAGTTTCACAGGGTGGGGTGAAAAACTGTTTTTT.

This chain joins TRBV4-3 and TRBJ2-7; no reliable D call. There are 14 residues in the CDR3. Trimming took 0 bases from V and 2 from J, leaving 8 bases between them. Germline V gene lookup returns CDR1 LGHNA and CDR2 YSLEER. CDR3 region: CASSQDGGTYEQYF. For the CDR3, the DNA is TGCGCCAGCAGCCAAGATGGTGGGACCTACGAGCAGTACTTC.

The chain has TRBV6-5 and TRBJ2-7; D gene ambiguous. The CDR3 spans 14 residues. Germline CDR1 MNHEY, CDR2 SVGAGI. Trimming removed 0 bases from V and 2 bases from J, with 8 bases in between. This CDR3 is CASSYSGSTYEQYF. As DNA, the CDR3 is TGTGCCAGCAGTTACTCAGGTTCCACCTACGAGCAGTACTTC.

The chain is built from TRBV5-1 and TRBJ2-1, with 13 positions matching TRBD2. Germline assignment: CDR1 SGHRS and CDR2 YFSETQ. V trimming: 4 bases; J trimming: 5 bases; junction bases outside the gene matches: 9. CDR3 length: 17 amino acids. This CDR3 reads CASSALAGGFRNNEQFF. The DNA of the CDR3 is TGCGCCAGCAGCGCACTAGCGGGAGGGTTCCGGAACAATGAGCAGTTCTTC. Filled out from reference TRBV5-1 and TRBJ2-1, the complete variable domain reads KAGVTQTPRYLIKTRGQQVTLSCSPISGHRSVSWYQQTPGQGLQFLFEYFSETQRNKGNFPGRFSGRQFSNSRSEMNVSTLELGDSALYLCASSALAGGFRNNEQFFGPGTRLTVL.

The J gene is TRBJ2-5, the V gene TRBV9, with 9 bases that match TRBD2. V dropped 3 bases and J dropped 5; count of bases not matched to a gene: 5. This CDR3 has 14 residues. CDR1 SGDLS and CDR2 YYNGEE come from the germline V gene. CDR3 in DNA: TGTGCCAGCAGCGCGGGACTAGCCGTGGAGACCCAGTACTTC. Translated: CASSAGLAVETQYF.

Notes on this clone: A read error may produce the germline difference seen at one junction end. The V and J genes are TRBV7-7 and TRBJ2-5; D gene unclear. The length of the CDR3 is 13 residues. Germline V gene sequence: CDR1 SSHAT, CDR2 FNYEAQ (reference sequence). The CDR3 sequence is CASSLDLMKTQYF. For the CDR3, the DNA is TGTGCTAGCAGCTTAGATTTGATGAAGACCCAGTACTTC.

The rearrangement joins TRBV4-3 to TRBJ2-7, with 11 bases aligning to TRBD1. CDR1 is LGHNA and CDR2 is YSLEER in the germline V gene. Trimming removed 1 base from V and 3 bases from J; junction bases left unmatched: 2. The CDR3 is 15 residues long. CDR3 sequence reads: CASSQGTGGNYEQYF. CDR3 nucleotides: TGCGCCAGCAGCCAAGGGACAGGGGGCAACTACGAGCAGTACTTC.

Here the CDR3 DNA reads TGTGCCTCTAGGACTGGGAACACTGAAGCTTTCTTT. It specifies CASRTGNTEAFF. This chain uses TRBV30 with TRBJ1-1; D gene uncertain. CDR3 size: 12 residues. CDR1 GTSNPN and CDR2 SVGIG come from the germline V gene (reference sequence). V lost 7 bases and J lost 1, with 10 bases in between.

J is TRBJ1-6 and V is TRBV27; unclear D gene. With 2 bases removed from V and 8 bases from J, the gap between germline ends came to 16 bases. Germline loops: CDR1 MNHEY, CDR2 SMNVEV (reference sequence). This CDR3 contains 16 residues. CDR3 sequence: CASSLGDTGVYSPLHF. DNA for the CDR3: TGTGCCAGCAGTTTAGGTGATACGGGTGTTTATTCACCCCTCCACTTT.